Listed below are T cell receptor beta chains from one sample, sequenced in a study of blood T cell repertoires in COVID-19. The table came from immunoSEQ multiplex PCR; TCRdb's copy has only in-frame clones and leaves some out. This table has about 300,000 clones, 75% to 90% appearing once. The sequenced material came from PBMCs or T cells enriched from blood (not recorded which). Source of these receptors: a woman in her 30s who had been exposed to COVID-19. Each CDR3 is given without its conserved first and last residue.

j_call,v_call,cdr3_length,cdr3_aa
TRBJ1-3,TRBV25-1,14,ASSEYGTGLGNTIY
TRBJ1-3,TRBV3-1/TRBV3-2,13,ASSQDHRAGNTIY
TRBJ2-1,TRBV2,9,ASSAVAKQF
TRBJ2-1,TRBV9,15,ASSVAGQRVVYNEQF
TRBJ2-1,TRBV18,12,ASSLWTTYNEQF
TRBJ1-1,TRBV19,11,ASTAAGGERAF
TRBJ2-5,TRBV29-1,12,SVAGTGRQETQY
TRBJ1-2,TRBV19,11,ASSREQGNGYT
TRBJ1-3,TRBV7-6,15,ASSPKIGQGSGNTIY
TRBJ1-1,TRBV10-2,12,ASSESESVTEAF
TRBJ1-1,TRBV12-3/TRBV12-4,11,ASSGWTRTEAF
TRBJ1-6,TRBV27,13,ASRILTGDNSPLH
TRBJ1-3,TRBV6-5,12,ASSPDRTGNTIY
TRBJ1-2,TRBV18,11,ASSQKRGNGYT
TRBJ1-2,TRBV29-1,8,SVDIEGYT
TRBJ1-5,TRBV6-1,13,ASRKTGNGNQPQH
TRBJ2-1,TRBV5-1,16,ASSTGTSGRSSYNEQF
TRBJ1-1,TRBV9,14,ASSSPPGRLNTEAF
TRBJ1-2,TRBV27,11,ASRLTGGDGYT
TRBJ2-2,TRBV29-1,12,SVGLVGSTGELF
TRBJ1-5,TRBV21-1,14,ASRGGQGYSNQPQH
TRBJ2-5,TRBV30,14,AWSVRGSGRVETQY
TRBJ1-6,TRBV5-1,13,ASSLVPQQNSPLH
TRBJ2-1,TRBV30,12,ACSSGRGYNEQF
TRBJ2-2,TRBV7-2,12,ASSSRPNTGELF
TRBJ1-2,TRBV18,12,ASSGTGSNYGYT
TRBJ1-1,TRBV7-2,13,ASSLVGQGRTEAF
TRBJ1-6,TRBV6-6,12,ASSPQSYNSPLH
TRBJ2-2,TRBV4-3,14,ASSQGGDWNTGELF
TRBJ1-1,TRBV11-3,11,ASSLFRDRGAF
TRBJ2-2,TRBV5-4,17,ASSLMVGGLTKNTGELF
TRBJ2-5,TRBV5-5,11,ASRTEWQETQY
TRBJ2-1,TRBV3-1/TRBV3-2,12,ASSRTGGSGEQF
TRBJ2-1,TRBV5-1,17,ASSPRGAGGQNAYNEQF
TRBJ2-1,TRBV5-1,14,ASSLALAGASGEQF
TRBJ2-1,TRBV11-3,10,ASGGPRSEQF
TRBJ1-2,TRBV27,13,ASSLTPPLFGGYT
TRBJ1-2,TRBV9,9,ASSREYGYT
TRBJ1-1,TRBV5-1,11,ASSYDRNTEAF
TRBJ2-1,TRBV10-3,11,AISESRANEQF